Listed below are T cell receptor beta chains from one sample, sequenced in a study of OX40 agonist ivuxolimab in advanced cancers. Only in-frame clones appear in the TCRdb table, and some are missing; sequencing was by immunoSEQ multiplex PCR. The table includes tens of thousands of clones, roughly four fifths detected once. Here the sequenced sample was CD4+ or CD8+ T cells sorted from blood, taken in a trial of the OX40 agonist ivuxolimab. The source of these receptors is an adult with an advanced solid tumor such as melanoma, head and neck, liver or kidney cancer. The CDR3 runs from the conserved cysteine through the conserved F or W. Each record gives: J gene, V gene, D gene, clone size, CDR3 DNA, CDR3 protein. D genes are given only for firm matches. Not every row has a clone size; where given, it reads once, few, many or a size class.

j_call: TRBJ2-7
v_call: TRBV19
d_call: TRBD1
clone_size: NA
cdr3_nt: TGTGCCAGTAGTAGGGGACAGCACTCCTACGAGCAGTACTTC
cdr3_aa: CASSRGQHSYEQYF

j_call: TRBJ1-1
v_call: TRBV5-1
d_call: NA
clone_size: NA
cdr3_nt: TGCGCCAGCAGCTTGGGCGGGGGCGCACGGGTCTCTGAAGCTTTCTTT
cdr3_aa: CASSLGGGARVSEAFF

j_call: TRBJ1-5
v_call: TRBV11-2
d_call: NA
clone_size: few
cdr3_nt: TGTGCCAGCAGCTTAGATGGCAGTAGCAATCAGCCCCAGCATTTT
cdr3_aa: CASSLDGSSNQPQHF

j_call: TRBJ2-3
v_call: TRBV7-9
d_call: TRBD1
clone_size: NA
cdr3_nt: TGTGCCAGCAGCAAACATGGACAGGGCCCCACAAATACGCAGTATTTT
cdr3_aa: CASSKHGQGPTNTQYF

j_call: TRBJ2-2
v_call: TRBV15
d_call: NA
clone_size: NA
cdr3_nt: TGTGCCACCAGCAGAGGGGGGGGCTGGTCCACCGGGGAGCTGTTTTTT
cdr3_aa: CATSRGGGWSTGELFF

j_call: TRBJ1-5
v_call: TRBV19
d_call: TRBD1
clone_size: NA
cdr3_nt: TGTGCCAGTAGTCCCTGGGGCGGACAGGGGGAACAGCCCCAGCATTTT
cdr3_aa: CASSPWGGQGEQPQHF

j_call: TRBJ2-1
v_call: TRBV19
d_call: TRBD2
clone_size: NA
cdr3_nt: TGTGCCAGTAGTCTGCTCCCGGGGGGCTCCTACAATGAGCAGTTCTTC
cdr3_aa: CASSLLPGGSYNEQFF

j_call: TRBJ2-7
v_call: TRBV11-2
d_call: NA
clone_size: few
cdr3_nt: TGTGCCAGCAGCGATCTCAGACTCTACGAGCAGTACTTC
cdr3_aa: CASSDLRLYEQYF

j_call: TRBJ2-2
v_call: TRBV10-3
d_call: TRBD2
clone_size: NA
cdr3_nt: TGTGCCATCACCCTAGGGACTAGCGGCCCCTTTCAGAACACCGGGGAGCTGTTTTTT
cdr3_aa: CAITLGTSGPFQNTGELFF

j_call: TRBJ2-4
v_call: TRBV2
d_call: TRBD2
clone_size: NA
cdr3_nt: TGTGCCAGCAGACCCACTAGCGGGGGGAACATTCAGTACTTC
cdr3_aa: CASRPTSGGNIQYF

j_call: TRBJ1-1
v_call: TRBV28
d_call: TRBD1
clone_size: NA
cdr3_nt: TGTGCCAGCAGTTATATGACAGGGAGGTACACTGAAGCTTTCTTT
cdr3_aa: CASSYMTGRYTEAFF

j_call: TRBJ2-6
v_call: TRBV5-1
d_call: TRBD2
clone_size: NA
cdr3_nt: TGCGCCAGCAGCGGAGCGGGGCGGGTCTCTGGGGCCAACGTCCTGACTTTC
cdr3_aa: CASSGAGRVSGANVLTF

j_call: TRBJ2-7
v_call: TRBV21-1
d_call: NA
clone_size: NA
cdr3_nt: TGTGCCAGCAGCAAAGAGGCGGATCCTTCCTACGAGCAGTACTTC
cdr3_aa: CASSKEADPSYEQYF

j_call: TRBJ2-7
v_call: TRBV2
d_call: TRBD1
clone_size: once
cdr3_nt: TGTGCCAGCAGTCGACAGGGGGCTGACTACGAGCAGTACTTC
cdr3_aa: CASSRQGADYEQYF

j_call: TRBJ1-6
v_call: TRBV5-1
d_call: TRBD1
clone_size: NA
cdr3_nt: TGCGCCAGCAGCTTAATCCCCGGGACAGATGTCAATTCACCCCTCCACTTT
cdr3_aa: CASSLIPGTDVNSPLHF

j_call: TRBJ2-3
v_call: TRBV11-2
d_call: NA
clone_size: once
cdr3_nt: TGTGCCAGCAGCTTAGATAGTGACCCCACAGATACGCAGTATTTT
cdr3_aa: CASSLDSDPTDTQYF

j_call: TRBJ2-7
v_call: TRBV7-2
d_call: TRBD1
clone_size: once
cdr3_nt: TGTGCCAGCAGCCCTGGGACAGGTCACTACGAGCAGTACTTC
cdr3_aa: CASSPGTGHYEQYF

j_call: TRBJ1-3
v_call: TRBV21-1
d_call: NA
clone_size: NA
cdr3_nt: TGTGCCAGCAGCAAAGAAACTCCCGGAAACACCATATATTTT
cdr3_aa: CASSKETPGNTIYF

j_call: TRBJ1-2
v_call: TRBV4-2
d_call: NA
clone_size: NA
cdr3_nt: TGTGCCAGCAGCTCGGTCAGAGGGGCCTCTTATGGCTACACCTTC
cdr3_aa: CASSSVRGASYGYTF

j_call: TRBJ2-3
v_call: TRBV7-2
d_call: NA
clone_size: NA
cdr3_nt: TGTGCCAGCAGCTTGTACAGATCCACAGATACGCAGTATTTT
cdr3_aa: CASSLYRSTDTQYF

j_call: TRBJ2-1
v_call: TRBV5-1
d_call: NA
clone_size: NA
cdr3_nt: TGCGCCAGCGCCCTTCCCGGGGGGCAGGACAATGAGCAGTTCTTC
cdr3_aa: CASALPGGQDNEQFF

j_call: TRBJ1-6
v_call: TRBV11-1
d_call: NA
clone_size: NA
cdr3_nt: TGTGCCAGCAGCTTAGCGAACAATTCACCCCTCCACTTT
cdr3_aa: CASSLANNSPLHF

j_call: TRBJ1-5
v_call: TRBV2
d_call: NA
clone_size: NA
cdr3_nt: TGTGCCAGCAGTGAAAAGGGGGGAAATCAGCCCCAGCATTTT
cdr3_aa: CASSEKGGNQPQHF

j_call: TRBJ2-5
v_call: TRBV2
d_call: TRBD1
clone_size: NA
cdr3_nt: TGTGCCAGCAGTGAAGGGGGGACAGGGGGTCCGGAGACCCAGTACTTC
cdr3_aa: CASSEGGTGGPETQYF

j_call: TRBJ2-1
v_call: TRBV7-9
d_call: NA
clone_size: NA
cdr3_nt: TGTGCCAGCAGCTTAGATTCAGCGACATCCTCCTACAATGAGCAGTTCTTC
cdr3_aa: CASSLDSATSSYNEQFF

j_call: TRBJ2-4
v_call: TRBV27
d_call: TRBD1
clone_size: NA
cdr3_nt: TGTGCCAGCAGTTCGCCGGACAGGGCCAAAAACATTCAGTACTTC
cdr3_aa: CASSSPDRAKNIQYF

j_call: TRBJ2-3
v_call: TRBV9
d_call: TRBD2
clone_size: NA
cdr3_nt: TGTGCCAGCAGCACCCTAGCGGCCCGCACAGATACGCAGTATTTT
cdr3_aa: CASSTLAARTDTQYF

j_call: TRBJ2-3
v_call: TRBV28
d_call: NA
clone_size: NA
cdr3_nt: TGTGCCAGCAGTTTGAGGGGGGGAGGGACAGATACGCAGTATTTT
cdr3_aa: CASSLRGGGTDTQYF